The following is a T cell receptor (beta chain) sequence with its context. Its antigen is not known. This sample stems from a study of T cell responses to AZD1222 COVID-19 vaccine. For the study at large: The study pooled second doses at about 4 or about 12 weeks. Study-wide results and limits: Repertoires were obtained solely post-peak T cell response. It should be noted that donors were predominantly white British and more often female, and clonal diversity was possibly underestimated. Baseline seropositivity occurred in only 5 to 7 AZD1222 recipients.

The V end was cut by 6 bases, the J end by 14 bases, with 17 bases between. This CDR3 is 13 amino acids long. Germline V lookup: CDR1 SNHLY, CDR2 FYNNEI. Sequencing used immunoSEQ multiplex PCR; TCRdb keeps in-frame clones, though not all of them. The sample holds roughly 130,000 clones, more than 85% seen once. Here the sequenced sample was peripheral blood, taken on day 0 of AZD1222 vaccination. This rearrangement joins TRBV2 to TRBJ1-6, with TRBD1 as a possible D gene (5 bases). The clonotype was recovered from an adult in good health. The CDR3: CASRGGDPGALHF. The CDR3 DNA is TGTGCCAGCAGGGGGGGGGACCCAGGAGCCCTCCACTTT.